These 15 T cell receptor beta chains were sequenced from one sample in a study of blood T cell repertoires in COVID-19. The table came from immunoSEQ multiplex PCR; TCRdb's copy has only in-frame clones and leaves some out. The repertoire has 19,000 or so clones, roughly 86% of them found once; the top ten carry about 15%. The sequencing sample was made of peripheral blood. The receptors derive from a man aged 70-80 years with acute or convalescent COVID-19.

The rearrangement joins TRBV4-2 to TRBJ2-6; a weak D match, TRBD2 (5 bases). V shed 4 bases and J shed 0 bases, with 7 bases lying between them. Germline V gene data show CDR1 as LGHNA and CDR2 as YNFKEQ. The CDR3 length is 15 residues. CDR3 amino acids: CASSPRDSGANVLTF. DNA of the CDR3: TGTGCCAGCAGCCCCCGGGACTCTGGGGCCAACGTCCTGACTTTC.

V and J are TRBV3-1 (or the pseudogene TRBV3-2) and TRBJ1-2, with TRBD1 identical over 8 bases. This CDR3 has 14 amino acids. The ends lost 3 bases at V and 8 bases at J; junction bases unmatched: 8. Germline V gives CDR1 LGHDT, CDR2 YNNKEL (reference sequence). The CDR3 spells CASSHMDREGGYTF. The CDR3 bases are TGTGCCAGCAGCCATATGGACAGGGAAGGAGGCTACACCTTC.

The genes are TRBV29-1 and TRBJ1-1; D might be TRBD1 (6 bases). The CDR3 runs to 13 residues. The V end lost 7 bases, the J end lost 1 base, and 13 bases lay between the germline ends. Germline CDR1 and CDR2: SQVTM and ANQGSEA. Here the CDR3 DNA reads TGCAGCGCAGGGACATCCCCGAACACTGAAGCTTTCTTT. Translation: CSAGTSPNTEAFF. Full variable domain (rest looked up from reference TRBV29-1 and TRBJ1-1): SAVISQKPSRDICQRGTSLTIQCQVDSQVTMMFWYRQQPGQSLTLIATANQGSEATYESGFVIDKFPISRPNLTFSTLTVSNMSPEDSSIYLCSAGTSPNTEAFFGQGTRLTVV.

This clone was seen a single time. The chain is built from TRBV9 and TRBJ1-1; perhaps TRBD1 as D (6 bases). The germline V gene encodes CDR1 SGDLS and CDR2 YYNGEE. V gave up 0 bases and J gave up 3 bases, with 12 bases separating them. This CDR3 is 15 amino acids long. This CDR3 reads CASSVVAGADTEAFF. The CDR3 region has the DNA TGTGCCAGCAGCGTAGTGGCAGGGGCAGACACTGAAGCTTTCTTT.

The rearrangement joins TRBV28 to TRBJ1-1, with 7 bases lining up with TRBD1. The CDR3 runs 16 residues. Unmatched junction bases numbered 15, after V lost 6 bases and J lost 5 bases. Germline V gene lookup returns CDR1 MDHEN and CDR2 SYDVKM. In DNA form, the CDR3 reads TGTGCCAGCAGAGATACAGGGGCCGTTGGGGGGACTGAAGCTTTCTTT. It codes for CASRDTGAVGGTEAFF. Using reference TRBV28 and TRBJ1-1 for the parts outside the CDR3, the full variable domain is DVKVTQSSRYLVKRTGEKVFLECVQDMDHENMFWYRQDPGLGLRLIYFSYDVKMKEKGDIPEGYSVSREKKERFSLILESASTNQTSMYLCASRDTGAVGGTEAFFGQGTRLTVV.

The rearrangement links TRBV6-6 to TRBJ1-2; D uncertain. V was cut by 0 bases and J by 8 bases, with 7 bases left in between. This CDR3 is 12 amino acids long. In germline, CDR1 is MNHNY, CDR2 SVGAGI (reference sequence). CDR3 protein: CASSYSAGGYTF. Written as DNA, the CDR3 is TGTGCCAGCAGTTACTCAGCAGGAGGCTACACCTTC.

This chain uses TRBV6-5 with TRBJ1-1, with D tentatively TRBD1 (5 bases). V was pared by 6 bases and J by 3 bases, with 5 bases between. This CDR3 contains 11 residues. Germline values: CDR1 MNHEY, CDR2 SVGAGI. CDR3 bases: TGTGCCAGCAGCAGGGACACTGAAGCTTTCTTT. Translating gives CASSRDTEAFF.

The chain combines TRBV27 with TRBJ2-1, with TRBD2 as a possible D gene (7 bases). Per the germline V gene, CDR1 is MNHEY and CDR2 is SMNVEV (reference sequence). Trimming pared 3 bases from V and 6 bases from J, leaving 12 bases between. The CDR3 has 14 amino acids. The CDR3 spells CASSFRGALNEQFF. CDR3 in DNA: TGTGCCAGCAGTTTTCGGGGGGCGCTCAATGAGCAGTTCTTC.

The chain recombines TRBV6-1 with TRBJ1-2, with 9 bases lining up with TRBD1. Losses at the gene ends were 5 bases for V and 4 bases for J; bases not matched to a gene: 8. The V gene's germline CDR1 is MNHNS and CDR2 SASEGT. The CDR3 spans 15 residues. CDR3 in amino acids: CASSRTGAATYGYTF. CDR3 sequence (DNA): TGTGCCAGCAGTAGGACAGGGGCCGCTACCTATGGCTACACCTTC.

The V and J genes are TRBV2 and TRBJ2-7, with D perhaps matching TRBD1 (5 bases). The CDR3 contains 14 residues. The V gene lost 3 bases and the J gene lost 6 bases, with 15 bases spanning the gap. The germline gives CDR1 SNHLY, CDR2 FYNNEI. The CDR3 reads CASSEAGIDGEQYF. CDR3 DNA: TGTGCCAGCAGTGAGGCAGGGATCGATGGCGAGCAGTACTTC.

The chain joins TRBV6-5 to TRBJ2-2; no definite D call. Germline V gene data show CDR1 as MNHEY and CDR2 as SVGAGI. Trimming pared 6 bases from V and 6 bases from J, leaving 17 bases between. This CDR3 region has 15 residues. CDR3 bases: TGTGCCAGCAGGGCCTTTGTGCAGGAATCCGGGGAGCTGTTTTTT. Protein product: CASRAFVQESGELFF.

A few counts support this clone. The chain is built from TRBV20-1 and TRBJ1-5; 7 nucleotides match TRBD1. Germline V gene sequence: CDR1 DFQATT, CDR2 SNEGSKA (reference sequence). V dropped 6 bases and J dropped 5; count of bases not matched to a gene: 10. The CDR3 has 14 residues. The CDR3 protein is CSASGDRWDQPQHF. The CDR3, as DNA: TGCAGTGCAAGTGGGGACAGATGGGATCAGCCCCAGCATTTT.

The genes are TRBV28 and TRBJ2-2; D possibly corresponds to TRBD2 (6 bases). Germline loops: CDR1 MDHEN, CDR2 SYDVKM. This CDR3 region has 12 residues. The V and J ends lost 11 bases and 2 bases respectively, with 9 bases between them. CDR3 amino acids: CAGGINTGELFF. The DNA for the CDR3 is TGTGCCGGAGGGATTAACACCGGGGAGCTGTTTTTT. The full variable domain, rest sourced from reference TRBV28 and TRBJ2-2, is DVKVTQSSRYLVKRTGEKVFLECVQDMDHENMFWYRQDPGLGLRLIYFSYDVKMKEKGDIPEGYSVSREKKERFSLILESASTNQTSMYLCAGGINTGELFFGEGSRLTVL.

The CDR3 reads CASSQVGSGTTEQYF. DNA for the CDR3: TGCGCCAGCAGCCAAGTGGGTAGCGGGACAACCGAGCAGTACTTC. The chain is built from TRBV4-3 and TRBJ2-7; TRBD2 matches at 8 bases. The CDR3 is 15 residues long. Germline V gene sequence: CDR1 LGHNA, CDR2 YSLEER. The V segment lost 1 base and the J segment 6 bases; nucleotides outside the gene matches: 8.

This rearrangement joins TRBV27 to TRBJ2-1, with 9 nucleotides matching TRBD1. The CDR3 spans 15 residues. The germline V gene has CDR1 MNHEY and CDR2 SMNVEV (reference sequence). V gave up 4 bases and J gave up 9 bases; unmatched junction bases: 10. The CDR3 DNA is TGTGCCAGCAGTTCGGGACAGGGCCAGTCGGGTGAGCAGTTCTTC. Translating gives CASSSGQGQSGEQFF.